The 12 T cell receptor beta chains below all came from one sample that was sequenced in a study of blood T cells in healthy people across ages. For the second PCR, which ran for 7 to 11 cycles, a sample-barcoded 5' primer and a J-beta primer mix were used. TCRdb re-called the 5' RACE reads with MiXCR, one entry per CDR3 protein. The sample yields about 900,000 distinct CDR3 sequences, 48% seen once. Sequenced: blood. The receptors were gathered from a man aged 30 to 39 in good health.

This clonotype was recorded at least ten times. The genes are TRBV7-2 and TRBJ2-7, with D uncertain. The ends were cut back, 5 bases at V and 3 bases at J, with 14 bases in the middle. The CDR3 contains 14 residues. The germline V gene has CDR1 SGHTA and CDR2 FQGNSA. The CDR3 is CASSPERHNYEQYF. CDR3 nucleotide sequence: TGTGCCAGCAGCCCCGAAAGACATAACTACGAGCAGTACTTC. Using reference TRBV7-2 and TRBJ2-7 for the parts outside the CDR3, the full variable domain is GAGVSQSPSNKVTEKGKDVELRCDPISGHTALYWYRQSLGQGLEFLIYFQGNSAPDKSGLPSDRFSAERTGGSVSTLTIQRTQQEDSAVYLCASSPERHNYEQYFGPGTRLTVT.

V gene TRBV29-1 combines with J gene TRBJ1-2, with D perhaps matching TRBD1 (6 bases). Germline V lookup: CDR1 SQVTM, CDR2 ANQGSEA. Trimming pared 7 bases from V and 7 bases from J, leaving 19 bases between. This CDR3 contains 13 residues. The CDR3, as DNA: TGCAGCGGACAAGAAACAGGGTCGGGTGGCTACACCTTC. Translated, it gives CSGQETGSGGYTF.

This clonotype turned up a few times. V is TRBV28 and J is TRBJ2-1; 13 bases align to TRBD2. This CDR3 is 17 amino acids long. Germline values: CDR1 MDHEN, CDR2 SYDVKM. With 5 bases clipped from V and 4 bases from J, the junction kept 8 bases outside the gene matches. CDR3 protein: CASSTTTSGGSYNEQFF. CDR3 DNA sequence: TGTGCCAGCAGTACCACGACTAGCGGGGGGTCTTACAATGAGCAGTTCTTC.

The chain couples TRBV27 to TRBJ2-7; D perhaps matches TRBD1 (5 bases). The CDR3 is made up of 14 amino acids. Per germline, CDR1 MNHEY and CDR2 SMNVEV (reference sequence). V dropped 5 bases and J dropped 2 bases, with 13 bases sitting between them. The CDR3 is CASSPSDRTYEQYF. The CDR3 bases are TGTGCCAGCAGTCCTTCCGACAGAACCTACGAGCAGTACTTC.

Notes on this clonotype: A junction end diverges from the germline sequence, so it may reflect a read error. V usage is TRBV28 and J usage is TRBJ1-2; D remains unclear. The CDR3 sequence is 12 residues long. Germline values: CDR1 MDHEN, CDR2 SYDVKM. The CDR3 spells CVSSSGFRGYTF. Here the CDR3 DNA reads TGTGTCAGCAGCTCCGGTTTTAGGGGCTACACCTTC.

The V gene is TRBV18, the J gene TRBJ2-5, with D maybe TRBD2 (5 bases). Trimming cost V 2 bases and J 0 bases, with 13 bases left between them. CDR3 length: 16 amino acids. CDR1 KGHSH and CDR2 LQKENI come from the germline V gene. The DNA for the CDR3 is TGTGCCAGCTCACCATTAATGGGAGAGGACCAAGAGACCCAGTACTTC. Translation: CASSPLMGEDQETQYF.

The chain uses TRBV20-1 and TRBJ2-1; D perhaps matches TRBD1 (6 bases). Trimming took off 6 bases at V and 8 bases at J, with 20 bases between the two ends. The germline V gene has CDR1 DFQATT and CDR2 SNEGSKA (reference sequence). The CDR3 extends over 14 amino acids. CDR3 sequence: CSAPSIGKGDEQFF. The CDR3 nucleotides are TGCAGTGCCCCGAGCATTGGAAAGGGGGATGAGCAGTTCTTC.

The chain employs TRBV20-1 and TRBJ1-2, with TRBD1 identical over 7 bases. V was pared by 6 bases and J by 4 bases, with 11 bases of the junction left unmatched. The length of the CDR3 is 14 residues. The V gene's germline CDR1 is DFQATT and CDR2 SNEGSKA (reference sequence). For the CDR3, the DNA is TGCAGTGCCCAGAATCCAACAGGGGCCTATGGCTACACCTTC. It translates to CSAQNPTGAYGYTF.

DNA of the CDR3: TGTGCCAGCAGTATAGGTGGGGCCTACAATGAGCAGTTCTTC. Protein sequence: CASSIGGAYNEQFF. The chain has TRBV28 and TRBJ2-1; D unresolved. V lost 5 bases, J lost 2 bases, and 10 bases lay in between. Germline V CDR1 and CDR2: MDHEN, SYDVKM. The CDR3 runs 14 residues.

The chain employs TRBV6-5 and TRBJ1-4; D possibly corresponds to TRBD1 (5 bases). The germline V and J ends were trimmed by 2 bases and 8 bases, with 15 bases remaining between them. The CDR3 totals 15 residues. In germline, CDR1 is MNHEY, CDR2 SVGAGI. In nucleotides, the CDR3 is TGTGCCAGCAGTTACGAGGTTAGGGGTGGCGAAAAACTGTTTTTT. The encoded protein is CASSYEVRGGEKLFF.

The chain is built from TRBV4-1 and TRBJ2-4, with 12 bases that match TRBD2. The CDR3 has 21 amino acids. V trimming: 0 bases; J trimming: 0 bases; junction bases outside the gene matches: 12. Germline-derived CDR1 and CDR2 are MGHRA and YSYEKL. The CDR3 DNA reads TGCGCCAGCAGCCAAGATCTGGCTAGCGGGGGGGCCCTACTAGCCAAAAACATTCAGTACTTC. Its translation is CASSQDLASGGALLAKNIQYF.

V is TRBV10-3 and J is TRBJ2-3, with D tentatively TRBD1 or TRBD2 (5 bases each). Trimming left V 0 bases short and J 4 bases short, with 8 bases between. Germline-derived CDR1 and CDR2 are ENHRY and SYGVKD. CDR3 length: 14 residues. The CDR3 reads CAISESRGPDTQYF. The CDR3 DNA follows: TGTGCCATCAGTGAGTCCCGGGGACCAGATACGCAGTATTTT.